These T cell receptor beta chains were read from a single sample in a study of T cells in Graves' hyperthyroidism and ophthalmopathy. Using its own MiXCR run on the multiplex PCR reads, TCRdb lists one record per CDR3 protein. The sample includes 390,000 or so distinct CDR3 sequences, roughly 14% of them seen just once. The sample was blood. The origin of the receptors is a man between 18 and 35 years old with Graves' ophthalmopathy. Both conserved end residues are part of each CDR3. D genes are given only for firm matches.

j_call d_call v_call cdr3_aa
TRBJ2-7 TRBD2 TRBV9 CASSATSGNTYEQYF
TRBJ2-7 . TRBV5-1 CASNQGSSPYEQYF
TRBJ2-5 . TRBV29-1 CSAPGLTQYF
TRBJ2-2 . TRBV19 CASSLAAGGAGELFF
TRBJ1-1 . TRBV11-3 CASSTGRRGDTEAFF
TRBJ2-1 . TRBV28 CASSFLERVVNNEQFF
TRBJ2-1 TRBD2 TRBV18 CASSRLSGRLFYNEQFF
TRBJ1-2 . TRBV9 CASSGKGDGGGYTF
TRBJ2-1 TRBD2 TRBV11-3 CASSLVAGGPGEQFF
TRBJ2-3 . TRBV2 CASSGFSSTDTQYF
TRBJ1-2 TRBD1 TRBV15 CATSSAIPGTGGGYGYTF
TRBJ2-7 . TRBV7-9 CASSLVVSDEQYF
TRBJ1-2 TRBD1 TRBV10-3 CAISEYSSTGDGYTF
TRBJ2-1 TRBD2 TRBV3-1 CASSRSGGGEQFF
TRBJ2-1 . TRBV6-2/TRBV6-3 CASSYASYNEQFF
TRBJ1-2 . TRBV7-9 CASSSDTHGYTF
TRBJ2-1 . TRBV12-3/TRBV12-4 CASRIWGNEQFF
TRBJ2-1 . TRBV7-2 CASSLALGLNEQFF
TRBJ1-4 TRBD1 TRBV18 CASSPRGQGAKDEKLFF
TRBJ2-7 TRBD2 TRBV11-2 CASSLDLGLANYEQYF
TRBJ2-1 . TRBV11-2 CASSPISRTSKPNEQFF
TRBJ2-1 . TRBV20-1 CSASLETYNEQFF
TRBJ1-5 . TRBV27 CASGSRAGQPQHF
TRBJ2-7 TRBD2 TRBV9 CASSEGGPEQYF
TRBJ1-4 . TRBV20-1 CSARERTGYNEKLFF